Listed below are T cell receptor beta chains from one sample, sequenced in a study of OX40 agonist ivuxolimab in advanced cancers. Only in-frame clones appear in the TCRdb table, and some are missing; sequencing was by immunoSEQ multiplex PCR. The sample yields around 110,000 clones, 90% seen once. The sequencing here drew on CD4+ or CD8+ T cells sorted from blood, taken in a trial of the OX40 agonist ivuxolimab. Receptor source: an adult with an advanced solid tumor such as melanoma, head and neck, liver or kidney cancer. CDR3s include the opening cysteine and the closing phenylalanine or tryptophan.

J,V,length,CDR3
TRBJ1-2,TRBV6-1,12,CASSDKGWIGTF
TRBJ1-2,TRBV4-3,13,CASRYRQGYGYTF
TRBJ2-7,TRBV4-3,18,CASSQIDRWLAVRYEQYF
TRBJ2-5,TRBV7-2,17,CASSSWTSGGRGETQYF
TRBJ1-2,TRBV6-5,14,CASSLDPFGYGYTF
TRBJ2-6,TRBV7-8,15,CASSLEFPGANVLTF
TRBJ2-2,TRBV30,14,CACTVGLPTGELFF
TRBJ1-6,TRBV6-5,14,CASSTRRMDSPLHF
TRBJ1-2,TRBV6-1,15,CASSEGAVSLYGYTF
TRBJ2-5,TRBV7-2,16,CASSLITSGGKETQYF
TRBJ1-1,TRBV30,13,CAWRRGLNTEAFF
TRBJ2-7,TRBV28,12,CASSSPHYEQYF
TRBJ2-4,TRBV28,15,CASSLSQGGQNIQYF
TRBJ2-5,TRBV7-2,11,CASSRQGTQYF
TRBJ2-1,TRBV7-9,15,CASSIYGPDYNEQFF
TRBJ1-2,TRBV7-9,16,CASSSIGPQGIYGYTF
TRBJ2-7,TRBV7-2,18,CASSFRTSGFLSSYEQYF
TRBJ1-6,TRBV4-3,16,CASSPHRSPYNSPLHF
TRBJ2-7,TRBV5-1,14,CASSGGQGPYEQYF
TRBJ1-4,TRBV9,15,CASSVVAGQNEKLFF
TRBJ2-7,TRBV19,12,CASSDRGYEQYF
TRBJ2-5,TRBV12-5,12,CASGPREETQYF